This T cell receptor (beta chain) was identified in a study of neurological immune-mediated disorders. Findings of the study overall: The level of TCR clonal expansion was highest in patients with HTLV-1-associated myelopathy and lowest in multiple sclerosis, where it fell below the level seen in healthy controls. Across subjects, no CDR3 amino acid sequence appeared in expanded clones of more than one subject, a finding that suggested private repertoires in all groups.

Documented time point: longitudinal time-point 2. Template-switch 5'RACE cDNA synthesis added a 10-nucleotide unique molecular identifier. The output of every sequencing run, over 180 million TCR-beta sequences, came from 15-18 subjects. TCRdb re-analysed the 5' RACE reads in MiXCR, keeping a single row per CDR3 protein. The table lists 40,000 to 60,000 distinct CDR3 sequences, roughly 13% of them singletons. The CDR3 loop spans 16 amino acids. The germline gives CDR1 SGHRS, CDR2 YFSETQ. V gave up 1 base and J gave up 4 bases, with 18 bases separating them. Many counts were recorded for this clonotype. Its antigen is undetermined.

Sequenced material: PBMCs. This TCR came from a male donor with HTLV-1-associated myelopathy (HAM/TSP). This rearrangement joins TRBV5-1 to TRBJ2-7; weak D call: TRBD1 (6 bases). CDR3 loop: CASSLNGRGFSYEQYF. The DNA for the CDR3 is TGCGCCAGCAGCTTGAATGGCAGGGGCTTCAGTTACGAGCAGTACTTC.